One sample yielded the 12 T cell receptor beta chains listed below, sequenced in a study of blood T cell repertoires in COVID-19. Produced via immunoSEQ multiplex PCR; TCRdb's table is partial and in-frame only. The data hold under 200,000 clones, with less than 90% observed a single time. Sequenced sample: PBMCs or T cells enriched from blood (not recorded which). The receptors here all came from a woman aged 45 to 65 who had recovered from COVID-19.

The rearrangement uses TRBV7-2 and TRBJ2-7, with TRBD1 matching 8 bases. V shed 5 bases and J 4 bases; nucleotides not matched to a gene: 4. The germline V gene encodes CDR1 SGHTA and CDR2 FQGNSA. This CDR3 region has 13 residues. CDR3 sequence: CASSLQGDYEQYF. The CDR3 coding sequence is TGTGCCAGCAGCCTACAGGGGGATTACGAGCAGTACTTC.

A few counts support this clone. This chain links TRBV3-1 (or the pseudogene TRBV3-2) with TRBJ2-5, with D perhaps TRBD1 (6 bases). Germline CDR1 reads LGHDT; CDR2 reads YNNKEL (reference sequence). This CDR3 is built from 15 residues. V was shortened by 1 base and J by 3 bases, with 12 bases between the two germline ends. CDR3 coding DNA: TGTGCCAGCAGCCAAGTAACCAGGGGTAAAGAGACCCAGTACTTC. Translated: CASSQVTRGKETQYF.

The rearrangement links TRBV28 to TRBJ2-2, with 10 bases fitting TRBD2. The trim removed 7 bases at V and 5 bases at J, leaving 7 bases unmatched. The germline gives CDR1 MDHEN, CDR2 SYDVKM. The CDR3 is 15 residues long. The CDR3 nucleotides are TGTGCCAGCACCTCTAGCGGGAGAAGGACCGGGGAGCTGTTTTTT. Protein sequence: CASTSSGRRTGELFF.

The table lists this clone with a count of one. The chain uses TRBV7-9 and TRBJ2-1; 7 bases are shared with TRBD1. This CDR3 is built from 14 residues. The germline gives CDR1 SEHNR, CDR2 FQNEAQ (reference sequence). V lost 3 bases, J lost 5 bases, and 4 bases stayed unmatched. The CDR3 bases are TGTGCCAGCAGCTTCTGGGACAGAGACAATGAGCAGTTCTTC. It encodes CASSFWDRDNEQFF.

The chain uses TRBV7-6 and TRBJ2-2; 9 bases agree with TRBD1. Germline values: CDR1 SGHVS, CDR2 FNYEAQ. J lost 7 bases, V lost 5 bases, and 14 bases had no gene match. The length of the CDR3 is 17 residues. The CDR3 bases are TGTGCCAGCAGCCCGGTACCGGGACAGGGAACTGGCGGGGAGCTGTTTTTT. As protein: CASSPVPGQGTGGELFF.

This rearrangement joins TRBV3-1 (or the pseudogene TRBV3-2) to TRBJ2-1; TRBD2 agrees at 7 bases. Germline CDR1 is LGHDT and CDR2 is YNNKEL (reference sequence). This CDR3 region has 15 residues. J lost 3 bases, V lost 1 base, and 3 bases had no gene match. CDR3 in amino acids: CASSQGAGDYNEQFF. The CDR3 DNA reads TGTGCCAGCAGCCAAGGCGCGGGAGACTACAATGAGCAGTTCTTC.

The rearrangement uses TRBV18 and TRBJ1-3; no definite D call. Trimming stripped 2 bases from V and 0 bases from J, with 14 bases between. CDR1 is KGHSH, CDR2 LQKENI, per germline. CDR3 length: 17 residues. The CDR3 here is CASSPFPDFSSGNTIYF. CDR3 in DNA: TGTGCCAGCTCACCATTCCCGGACTTCTCCTCTGGAAACACCATATATTTT.

This sequence joins TRBV28 and TRBJ2-5, with 7 bases fitting TRBD1. This CDR3 contains 12 residues. Per the germline V gene, CDR1 is MDHEN and CDR2 is SYDVKM. Trimming took 8 bases from V and 5 from J; bases not matched to a gene: 5. CDR3: CASGRDSETQYF. DNA of the CDR3: TGTGCCAGCGGCCGGGACAGCGAGACCCAGTACTTC.

This clone has just one count. V gene TRBV10-1 combines with J gene TRBJ2-2; 8 bases are a match to TRBD1. The CDR3 runs to 15 residues. Germline V gene data show CDR1 as WNHNN and CDR2 as SYGVQD (reference sequence). The V gene end was trimmed by 5 bases and the J gene end by 1 base; junction bases not matched to a gene: 3. DNA for the CDR3: TGCGCCAGCAGTAACGACAGGGGGAACACCGGGGAGCTGTTTTTT. It codes for CASSNDRGNTGELFF.

This chain links TRBV7-2 with TRBJ2-7; 8 bases align to TRBD2. The V segment lost 1 base and the J segment 1 base; nucleotides outside the gene matches: 3. This CDR3 has 15 amino acids. Germline V gives CDR1 SGHTA, CDR2 FQGNSA. CDR3 DNA sequence: TGTGCCAGCAGCTTAGTGGGACTAGAATCCTACGAGCAGTACTTC. It is translated as CASSLVGLESYEQYF.

This chain links TRBV2 with TRBJ2-7; D remains ambiguous. This CDR3 is 13 amino acids long. The V gene's germline CDR1 is SNHLY and CDR2 FYNNEI. Trimming pared 2 bases from V and 3 bases from J, leaving 8 bases between. CDR3 sequence: CASSEQDNYEQYF. CDR3 in DNA: TGTGCCAGCAGTGAACAAGACAACTACGAGCAGTACTTC.

This clone has only a few counts. This chain joins TRBV6-1 and TRBJ2-1; a weak D match, TRBD2 (5 bases). Germline V lookup: CDR1 MNHNS, CDR2 SASEGT. Trimming took off 1 base at V and 2 bases at J, with 9 bases between the two ends. The CDR3 has 15 residues. In DNA form, the CDR3 reads TGTGCCAGCAGTGAAGAGGAAGCGGCCTACAATGAGCAGTTCTTC. The encoded protein is CASSEEEAAYNEQFF.